Sequencing of this T cell receptor (beta chain) was carried out in a study of blood T cell repertoires in COVID-19. For the study at large: There were acute and convalescent COVID-19 samples, and they came from the United States, Italy and Spain.

Germline V CDR1 and CDR2: SGHVS, FQNEAQ. This CDR3 has 15 amino acids. V lost 6 bases, J lost 6 bases, and 18 bases lay in between. Produced via immunoSEQ multiplex PCR; TCRdb's table is partial and in-frame only. The table has around 68,000 clones, over 75% seen once. V is TRBV7-8 and J is TRBJ2-1; TRBD2 might be the D (6 bases). This receptor was taken from an older man with acute or convalescent COVID-19. Sequenced input: peripheral blood. The DNA of the CDR3 is TGTGCCAGCAGTTCCACGGACTATCTGGGCAATGAGCAGTTCTTC. Translating gives CASSSTDYLGNEQFF.